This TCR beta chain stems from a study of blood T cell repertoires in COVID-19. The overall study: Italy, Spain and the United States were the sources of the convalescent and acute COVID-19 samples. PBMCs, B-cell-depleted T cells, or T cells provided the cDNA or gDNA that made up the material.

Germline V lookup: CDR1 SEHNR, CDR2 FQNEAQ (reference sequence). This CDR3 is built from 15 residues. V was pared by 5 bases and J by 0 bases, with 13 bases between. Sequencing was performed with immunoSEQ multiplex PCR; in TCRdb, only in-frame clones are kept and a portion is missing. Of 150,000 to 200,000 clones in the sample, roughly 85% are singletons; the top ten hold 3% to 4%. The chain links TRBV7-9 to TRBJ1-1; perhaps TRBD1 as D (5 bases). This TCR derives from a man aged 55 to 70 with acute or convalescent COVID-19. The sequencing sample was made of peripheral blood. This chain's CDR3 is CASSPWGGMNTEAFF. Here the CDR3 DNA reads TGTGCCAGCAGCCCCTGGGGGGGAATGAACACTGAAGCTTTCTTT.